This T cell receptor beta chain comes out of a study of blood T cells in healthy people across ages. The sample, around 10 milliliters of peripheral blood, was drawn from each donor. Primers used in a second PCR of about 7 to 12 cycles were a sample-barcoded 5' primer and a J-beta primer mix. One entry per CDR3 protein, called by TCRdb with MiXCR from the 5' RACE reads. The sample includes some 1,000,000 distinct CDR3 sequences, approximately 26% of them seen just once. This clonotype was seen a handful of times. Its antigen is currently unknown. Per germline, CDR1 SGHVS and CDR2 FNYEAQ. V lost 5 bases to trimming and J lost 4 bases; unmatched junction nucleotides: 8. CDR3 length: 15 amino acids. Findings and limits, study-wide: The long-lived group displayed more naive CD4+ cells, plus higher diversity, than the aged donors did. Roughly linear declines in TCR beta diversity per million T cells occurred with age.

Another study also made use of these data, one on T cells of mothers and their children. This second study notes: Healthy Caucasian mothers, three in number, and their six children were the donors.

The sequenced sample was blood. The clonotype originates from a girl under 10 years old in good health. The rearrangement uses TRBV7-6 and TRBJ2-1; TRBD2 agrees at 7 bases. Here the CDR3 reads CASSPSGANYNEQFF. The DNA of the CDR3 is TGTGCCAGCAGCCCCAGCGGGGCGAATTACAATGAGCAGTTCTTC.